This T cell receptor (beta chain) was recorded in a study of T cell responses to AZD1222 COVID-19 vaccine. Using immunoSEQ multiplex PCR, the repertoire was profiled, and TCRdb retains in-frame clones only, with some absent. The sample lists tens of thousands of clones, roughly 91% occurring once. Trimming cost V 5 bases and J 3 bases; bases outside gene matches: 4. There are 14 residues in the CDR3. From germline, CDR1 is PRHDT and CDR2 FYEKMQ (reference sequence). Overall study findings and caveats: Two AZD1222 administrations were followed by greater Spike-specific TCR breadth and depth. White British donors predominated, females outnumbered males, and clonal diversity was possibly underestimated. Seropositive at baseline were only a handful of AZD1222 recipients.

Worth noting for this clone: The antigen is undetermined.

This clonotype was obtained from an adult in good health. This chain joins TRBV13 and TRBJ2-5; 9 nucleotides agree with TRBD1. The starting material was peripheral blood, obtained on day 0 of AZD1222 vaccination. The CDR3 here is CASSKGQGKETQYF. CDR3 in DNA: TGTGCCAGCAGCAAGGGACAGGGCAAAGAGACCCAGTACTTC.